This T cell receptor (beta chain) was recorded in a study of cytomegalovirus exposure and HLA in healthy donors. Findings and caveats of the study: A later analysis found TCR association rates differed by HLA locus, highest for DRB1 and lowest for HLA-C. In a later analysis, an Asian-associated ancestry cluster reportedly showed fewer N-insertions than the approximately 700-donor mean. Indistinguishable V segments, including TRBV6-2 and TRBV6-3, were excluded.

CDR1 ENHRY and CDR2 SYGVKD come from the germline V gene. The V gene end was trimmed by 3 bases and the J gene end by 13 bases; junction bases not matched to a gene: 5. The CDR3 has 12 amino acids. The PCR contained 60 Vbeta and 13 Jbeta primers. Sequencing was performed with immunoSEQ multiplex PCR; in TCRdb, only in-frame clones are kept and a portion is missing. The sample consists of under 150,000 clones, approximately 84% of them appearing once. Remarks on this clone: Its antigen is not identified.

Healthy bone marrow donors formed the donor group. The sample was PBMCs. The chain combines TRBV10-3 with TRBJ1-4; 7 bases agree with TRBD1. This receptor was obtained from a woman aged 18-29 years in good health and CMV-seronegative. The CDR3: CAISDPPGGLFF. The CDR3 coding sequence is TGTGCCATCAGTGACCCACCAGGGGGACTGTTTTTT.